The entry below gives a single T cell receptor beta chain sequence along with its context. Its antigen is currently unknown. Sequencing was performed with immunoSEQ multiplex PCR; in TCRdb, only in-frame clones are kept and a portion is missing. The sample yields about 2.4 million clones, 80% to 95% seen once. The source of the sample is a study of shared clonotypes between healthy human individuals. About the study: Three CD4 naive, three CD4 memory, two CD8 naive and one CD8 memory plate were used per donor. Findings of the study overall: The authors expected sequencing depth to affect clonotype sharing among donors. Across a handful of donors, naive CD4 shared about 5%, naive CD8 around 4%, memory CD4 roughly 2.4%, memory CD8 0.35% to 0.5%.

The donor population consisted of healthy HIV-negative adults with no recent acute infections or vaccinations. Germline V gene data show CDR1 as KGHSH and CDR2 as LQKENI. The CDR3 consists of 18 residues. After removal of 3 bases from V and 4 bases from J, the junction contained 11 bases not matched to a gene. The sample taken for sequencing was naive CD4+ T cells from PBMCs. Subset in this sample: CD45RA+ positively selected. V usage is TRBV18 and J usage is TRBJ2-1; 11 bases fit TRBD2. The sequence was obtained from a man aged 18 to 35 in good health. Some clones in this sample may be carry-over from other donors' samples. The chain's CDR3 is CASSPPRASGRKYNEQFF. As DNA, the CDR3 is TGTGCCAGCTCACCCCCCAGGGCTAGCGGGAGGAAGTACAATGAGCAGTTCTTC.